This T cell receptor beta chain was recorded in a study of molecular identifiers for immune sequencing clone quantification. Trimming stripped 6 bases from V and 7 bases from J, with 21 bases between. This CDR3 spans 15 amino acids. In germline, CDR1 is WSHSY, CDR2 SAAADI. A single record per CDR3 protein comes from TCRdb applying MiXCR to the PCR reads. The repertoire includes about 300,000 distinct CDR3 sequences, about a fifth of them detected once, and approximately 0.83% sits in the top ten. In the case of this clonotype: Possible read error: a much larger clone is one base away.

The receptor's source is a human donor in good health. Some libraries in this study had Jurkat cell RNA spiked in. This chain connects TRBV10-2 to TRBJ2-5, with D maybe TRBD1 (5 bases). The sequenced sample consisted of naive CD8+ T cells from blood, with Jurkat cell RNA spiked in. The subset denotes: FACS-sorted CD8+CD4-CCR7+CD45RA+ naive T cells. The chain's CDR3 is CASSSPSGLPGTQYF. The DNA for the CDR3 is TGCGCCAGCAGCTCCCCTTCAGGGCTCCCCGGGACCCAGTACTTC.